This entry lists 24 T cell receptor beta chains sequenced from one sample in a study of ipilimumab plus nivolumab after autologous stem cell transplantation. Assay: immunoSEQ multiplex PCR; the TCRdb copy retains only in-frame clones and omits some. There are about 19,000 clones in the sample; 81% occur only once, and about 6.3% lies in the top ten. The sequenced sample was PBMCs, obtained in a trial of ipilimumab plus nivolumab as post-transplant consolidation. Receptor source: a male donor with diffuse large B-cell lymphoma.

This chain joins TRBV9 and TRBJ2-1, with D perhaps given as TRBD1 or TRBD2 (5 bases each). Germline V lookup: CDR1 SGDLS, CDR2 YYNGEE. The ends were cut back, 4 bases at V and 10 bases at J, with 24 bases in the middle. There are 16 residues in the CDR3. DNA for the CDR3: TGTGCCAGCAGCCTTTACTTTTCGGGGCCCCCACAGGAGCAGTTCTTC. Protein: CASSLYFSGPPQEQFF.

The CDR3 loop is CASSLGTNYGYTF. The CDR3 nucleotides read TGTGCCAGCAGCTTAGGCACTAACTATGGCTACACCTTC. The J gene is TRBJ1-2, the V gene TRBV7-2, with D hard to call. Germline loops: CDR1 SGHTA, CDR2 FQGNSA. V was trimmed by 1 base and J by 0 bases, leaving 3 bases between them. The CDR3 has 13 residues.

The genes are TRBV7-2 and TRBJ1-1; the match to TRBD1 covers 9 bases. J lost 4 bases, V lost 3 bases, and 12 bases had no gene match. This CDR3 has 17 amino acids. From germline, CDR1 is SGHTA and CDR2 FQGNSA. CDR3 amino acids: CASSFIYRGRGSTEAFF. CDR3 sequence (DNA): TGTGCCAGCAGCTTTATCTACAGGGGGCGGGGGAGCACTGAAGCTTTCTTT. Full variable domain (rest looked up from reference TRBV7-2 and TRBJ1-1): GAGVSQSPSNKVTEKGKDVELRCDPISGHTALYWYRQSLGQGLEFLIYFQGNSAPDKSGLPSDRFSAERTGGSVSTLTIQRTQQEDSAVYLCASSFIYRGRGSTEAFFGQGTRLTVV.

The CDR3 DNA reads as TGTGCCTGGAGGGGGTGGAGCGGGACCGAGACTACACCGAACTACAATGAGCAGTTCTTC. This codes for CAWRGWSGTETTPNYNEQFF. The rearrangement links TRBV30 to TRBJ2-1; 7 bases map to TRBD2. The V gene's germline CDR1 is GTSNPN and CDR2 SVGIG (reference sequence). J lost 3 bases, V lost 3 bases, and 23 bases had no gene match. The length of the CDR3 is 20 residues.

V gene TRBV6-5 combines with J gene TRBJ2-1; 11 positions match TRBD2. Per the germline V gene, CDR1 is MNHEY and CDR2 is SVGAGI. J gave up 6 bases and V 5 bases, and 6 bases lay outside the gene matches. This CDR3 region has 15 residues. The CDR3 coding sequence is TGTGCCAGCAGTCTAGTAGCGGGGGGGCTCAATGAGCAGTTCTTC. As protein: CASSLVAGGLNEQFF.

J is TRBJ1-6 and V is TRBV6-4, with D unresolved. Trimming took 4 bases from V and 7 from J, leaving 17 bases between them. The CDR3 spans 16 residues. Per the germline V gene, CDR1 is MRHNA and CDR2 is SNTAGT. The CDR3 region has the DNA TGTGCCAGCAGTGCCTCCGGGCCCCTGGGGAATTCACCCCTCCACTTT. This codes for CASSASGPLGNSPLHF.

V usage is TRBV4-1 and J usage is TRBJ1-3; the D is unclear. From germline, CDR1 is MGHRA and CDR2 YSYEKL. CDR3 length: 14 amino acids. V was pared by 0 bases and J by 0 bases, with 3 bases between. CDR3 in amino acids: CASSQDSSGNTIYF. The CDR3 bases are TGCGCCAGCAGCCAAGACTCCTCTGGAAACACCATATATTTT.

The chain couples TRBV6-1 to TRBJ2-7, with 10 bases matching TRBD1. The V segment lost 6 bases and the J segment 6 bases; nucleotides outside the gene matches: 11. CDR1 is MNHNS and CDR2 is SASEGT in the germline V gene. This CDR3 spans 15 amino acids. CDR3 protein: CASSHTLTGGGEQYF. The CDR3 DNA follows: TGTGCCAGCAGCCATACCTTGACAGGGGGCGGCGAGCAGTACTTC.

CDR3 bases: TGTGCCAGCAGTATTTACAGCTTCAATTCACCCCTCCACTTT. This sequence encodes CASSIYSFNSPLHF. This chain uses TRBV6-1 with TRBJ1-6; D uncertain. This CDR3 region has 14 residues. Germline assignment: CDR1 MNHNS and CDR2 SASEGT. V shed 5 bases and J shed 7 bases, with 12 bases lying between them.

A note on this clone: A read error may account for a junction end that differs from germline. This chain uses TRBV5-4 with TRBJ1-2; D is ambiguous. The CDR3 consists of 13 residues. CDR1 is SGHNT and CDR2 is YYREEE in the germline V gene (reference sequence). CDR3 nucleotides: TGCGCCAGCAGCCCGGGGTGGACGGATGGCTACACCTTC. Translating it yields CASSPGWTDGYTF.

V gene TRBV7-9 combines with J gene TRBJ2-7; D is possibly TRBD1 or TRBD2 (6 bases each). The CDR3 is made up of 13 amino acids. The ends were cut back, 5 bases at V and 5 bases at J, with 13 bases in the middle. Germline V gene data show CDR1 as SEHNR and CDR2 as FQNEAQ (reference sequence). CDR3 sequence: CASSPRGTNEQYF. The CDR3 DNA reads as TGTGCCAGCAGCCCCCGGGGGACAAACGAGCAGTACTTC.

The chain joins TRBV5-6 to TRBJ2-3, with TRBD2 identical over 13 bases. With 1 base clipped from V and 0 bases from J, the junction kept 8 bases outside the gene matches. The CDR3 length is 19 residues. Per the germline V gene, CDR1 is SGHDT and CDR2 is YYEEEE. As DNA, the CDR3 is TGTGCCAGCAGCTTGTGGAGACTAGCGGGGGGAACTAGCACAGATACGCAGTATTTT. Amino acid sequence: CASSLWRLAGGTSTDTQYF.

The chain carries TRBV30 and TRBJ2-5, with 7 bases aligning to TRBD2. Trimming removed 1 base from V and 3 bases from J; junction bases left unmatched: 11. CDR3 length: 16 residues. Germline V lookup: CDR1 GTSNPN, CDR2 SVGIG (reference sequence). CDR3 bases: TGTGCCTGGAGTGGATGGGGGGGGATCCTCAAAGAGACCCAGTACTTC. The encoded protein is CAWSGWGGILKETQYF.

This clone turned up a few times. The rearrangement links TRBV9 to TRBJ1-6; no clear D. V lost 9 bases and J 9 bases, leaving 19 bases between the germline ends. In germline, CDR1 is SGDLS, CDR2 YYNGEE. The CDR3 is 14 residues long. CDR3 residues: CANLRWPFSSPLHF. The CDR3 bases are TGTGCCAACCTGAGGTGGCCCTTTAGTTCACCCCTCCACTTT.

This chain uses TRBV5-4 with TRBJ2-7, with TRBD1 as a possible D gene (5 bases). V was cut by 6 bases and J by 2 bases, with 15 bases left in between. CDR3 size: 14 residues. The germline V gene has CDR1 SGHNT and CDR2 YYREEE (reference sequence). This CDR3 is CASKTVPTTYEQYF. CDR3 coding DNA: TGTGCCAGCAAGACAGTCCCGACGACCTACGAGCAGTACTTC.

The rearrangement links TRBV4-3 to TRBJ2-7; D not resolved. V lost 0 bases and J 1 base, leaving 7 bases between the germline ends. CDR1 is LGHNA, CDR2 YSLEER, per germline. CDR3 length equals 14 residues. The CDR3, as DNA: TGCGCCAGCAGCCAAGAAGACGGATCCTACGAGCAGTACTTC. Residues: CASSQEDGSYEQYF.

The chain carries TRBV7-9 and TRBJ1-2; possible D gene TRBD1, 5 bases. The V and J ends lost 6 bases and 4 bases respectively, with 15 bases between them. Looked up from germline, CDR1 is SEHNR and CDR2 is FQNEAQ (reference sequence). The CDR3 length is 14 residues. The CDR3 sequence: CASSSGGGGYGYTF. CDR3 DNA sequence: TGTGCCAGCAGTTCGGGAGGCGGGGGCTATGGCTACACCTTC. The whole variable domain, filled in from reference TRBV7-9 and TRBJ1-2, reads DTGVSQNPRHKITKRGQNVTFRCDPISEHNRLYWYRQTLGQGPEFLTYFQNEAQLEKSRLLSDRFSAERPKGSFSTLEIQRTEQGDSAMYLCASSSGGGGYGYTFGSGTRLTVV.

The chain employs TRBV11-2 and TRBJ2-7; D may be TRBD1 or TRBD2 (5 bases each). V lost 0 bases and J lost 2, with 14 bases in between. Germline CDR1 SGHAT, CDR2 FQNNGV. CDR3 length: 16 residues. CDR3 sequence reads: CASSLDSIVGAYEQYF. The CDR3 nucleotides are TGTGCCAGCAGCTTAGATTCGATTGTGGGGGCCTACGAGCAGTACTTC.

This rearrangement joins TRBV5-1 to TRBJ1-4; D perhaps matches TRBD1 (6 bases). The CDR3 consists of 16 residues. Germline-derived CDR1 and CDR2 are SGHRS and YFSETQ. With 0 bases removed from V and 2 bases from J, the gap between germline ends came to 11 bases. CDR3 DNA sequence: TGCGCCAGCAGCTTGGCAGGGGTAGGGACTAATGAAAAACTGTTTTTT. It yields the protein CASSLAGVGTNEKLFF.

This clone was seen only a few times. The chain joins TRBV7-2 to TRBJ2-1, with TRBD1 as a possible D gene (5 bases). Germline-derived CDR1 and CDR2 are SGHTA and FQGNSA. Trimming stripped 0 bases from V and 7 bases from J, with 16 bases between. The CDR3 is made up of 16 amino acids. CDR3 in DNA: TGTGCCAGCAGCTTAGCGTCGAGCCAGGGTTGGAATGAGCAGTTCTTC. Translated: CASSLASSQGWNEQFF.

The chain carries TRBV6-6 and TRBJ2-7, with 10 bases that match TRBD2. The germline V gene has CDR1 MNHNY and CDR2 SVGAGI (reference sequence). Germline trimming cut 5 bases from V and 6 bases from J; bases unmatched to any gene: 10. The CDR3 has 15 amino acids. The CDR3 here is CASSPQSGGVREQYF. For the CDR3, the DNA is TGTGCCAGCAGTCCTCAGAGCGGGGGGGTTCGCGAGCAGTACTTC.

This clone turned up a few times. The genes are TRBV29-1 and TRBJ1-1, with 8 bases identical to TRBD1. This CDR3 is built from 13 residues. Germline trimming cut 7 bases from V and 1 base from J; bases unmatched to any gene: 5. Germline lookup yields CDR1 SQVTM and CDR2 ANQGSEA. CDR3 bases: TGCAGCGCCGAACAGGGGGGGAACACTGAAGCTTTCTTT. Encoded protein: CSAEQGGNTEAFF.

The chain couples TRBV14 to TRBJ1-6; no reliable D call. Trimming removed 4 bases from V and 7 bases from J, with 20 bases in between. This CDR3 spans 17 amino acids. The germline V gene encodes CDR1 SGHDN and CDR2 FVKESK. The CDR3 here is CASSLRGLALGNSPLHF. The CDR3 DNA sequence: TGTGCCAGCAGCCTACGGGGTCTGGCCTTGGGGAATTCACCCCTCCACTTT.

This clone was counted between two and nine times. This chain uses TRBV7-2 with TRBJ1-4; no definite D call. Trimming removed 7 bases at V and 4 bases at J, with 4 bases between. This CDR3 has 11 amino acids. Germline CDR1 is SGHTA and CDR2 is FQGNSA. The CDR3 region has the DNA TGTGCCAGCACCAATAATGAAAAACTGTTTTTT. Protein sequence: CASTNNEKLFF.